The 31 T cell receptor beta chains below all came from one sample that was sequenced in a study of T cells after yellow fever vaccination. A single record per CDR3 protein comes from TCRdb applying MiXCR to the 5' RACE reads. The profile covers a few hundred thousand distinct CDR3 sequences, with almost 4% appearing a single time and 20% to 30% taken by the ten largest. The material sequenced was PBMCs, taken 5 days after the yellow fever booster vaccination. These TCRs come from a man aged 18 to 30 who received the YFV17D yellow fever vaccine.

This clonotype was seen at least ten times. This chain links TRBV3-1 with TRBJ2-1; maybe TRBD2 (6 bases). CDR3 size: 15 residues. Germline-derived CDR1 and CDR2 are LGHDT and YNNKEL (reference sequence). V shed 3 bases and J shed 2 bases, with 11 bases lying between them. Written as DNA, the CDR3 is TGTGCCAGCAGCCAGGGCGGGGCCGCCTACAATGAGCAGTTCTTC. Translating it yields CASSQGGAAYNEQFF.

This clonotype appeared many times. The rearrangement joins TRBV5-1 to TRBJ2-5, with 7 positions matching TRBD1. Germline V gives CDR1 SGHRS, CDR2 YFSETQ. Trimming at V came to 4 bases and at J to 2 bases, leaving 11 bases not matched to a gene. The length of the CDR3 is 16 residues. The CDR3 here is CASSHGTAEPQETQYF. CDR3 coding DNA: TGCGCCAGCAGCCACGGGACAGCTGAGCCACAAGAGACCCAGTACTTC.

There are many counts of this clonotype. The gene calls are TRBV19 and TRBJ1-2; unclear D gene. V lost 8 bases, J lost 6 bases, and 13 bases lay in between. CDR1 LNHDA and CDR2 SQIVND come from the germline V gene (reference sequence). The CDR3 has 12 residues. The CDR3 nucleotides read TGTGCCAGTGAGACCTGGGTGAATGGCTACACCTTC. This sequence encodes CASETWVNGYTF.

This clonotype occurred a few times. The chain uses TRBV21-1 and TRBJ1-1; TRBD1 is the table's D call, not checked against the DNA. TRBV21-1 is recorded as a pseudogene. The CDR3 extends over 15 amino acids. The CDR3 reads CASSNLGGRNTEAFF. The CDR3 DNA is TGTGCCAGCAGCAACCTAGGGGGGAGGAACACTGAAGCTTTCTTT.

This clonotype was counted at least ten times. The chain carries TRBV7-2 and TRBJ2-3; 7 positions agree with TRBD1. Germline V lookup: CDR1 SGHTA, CDR2 FQGNSA. This CDR3 has 16 residues. After removal of 1 base from V and 3 bases from J, the junction contained 7 bases not matched to a gene. Here the CDR3 reads CASSLGDSRSTDTQYF. CDR3 sequence (DNA): TGTGCCAGCAGCTTAGGGGACAGCCGTTCGACAGATACGCAGTATTTT.

The table lists this clonotype with many counts. At one end, the junction sequence differs from germline, possibly due to a read error. The genes are TRBV18 and TRBJ2-1; TRBD1 aligns across 9 bases. Germline V gene data show CDR1 as KGHSH and CDR2 as LQKENI. The CDR3 totals 14 residues. The CDR3 sequence: CASSPGQGGNEQFF. The DNA for the CDR3 is TGCGCCAGCAGCCCGGGACAGGGAGGGAATGAGCAGTTCTTC.

The V gene is TRBV9, the J gene TRBJ2-2; 7 nucleotides match TRBD2. Trimming cost V 3 bases and J 5 bases; bases outside gene matches: 4. Germline CDR1 is SGDLS and CDR2 is YYNGEE. The CDR3 contains 14 residues. CDR3: CASSDREVTGELFF. CDR3 DNA sequence: TGTGCCAGCAGCGATCGGGAGGTAACCGGGGAGCTGTTTTTT. Drawing the rest from reference TRBV9 and TRBJ2-2, the complete variable domain is DSGVTQTPKHLITATGQRVTLRCSPRSGDLSVYWYQQSLDQGLQFLIQYYNGEERAKGNILERFSAQQFPDLHSELNLSSLELGDSALYFCASSDREVTGELFFGEGSRLTVL.

This clonotype occurred many times. V is TRBV20-1 and J is TRBJ2-7, with TRBD2 matching over 8 bases. This CDR3 has 14 residues. Germline V lookup: CDR1 DFQATT, CDR2 SNEGSKA (reference sequence). Trimming at V came to 3 bases and at J to 2 bases, leaving 6 bases not matched to a gene. In nucleotides, the CDR3 is TGCAGTGCTAGTCCAGGGACTAGACCCTACGAGCAGTACGTC. As protein: CSASPGTRPYEQYV.

This clonotype turned up a few times. The chain recombines TRBV5-1 with TRBJ2-3; 13 nucleotides line up with TRBD2. Trimming cost V 4 bases and J 2 bases; bases outside gene matches: 4. The germline CDR1 and CDR2 sequences are SGHRS and YFSETQ. This CDR3 is built from 16 residues. The CDR3 is CASSRGTSGTTDTQYF. In DNA, the CDR3 is TGCGCCAGCAGCCGAGGGACTAGCGGGACCACAGATACGCAGTATTTT. The full variable domain, rest sourced from reference TRBV5-1 and TRBJ2-3, is KAGVTQTPRYLIKTRGQQVTLSCSPISGHRSVSWYQQTPGQGLQFLFEYFSETQRNKGNFPGRFSGRQFSNSRSEMNVSTLELGDSALYLCASSRGTSGTTDTQYFGPGTRLTVL.

This clonotype was seen ten or more times. The chain carries TRBV29-1 and TRBJ1-1, with 9 bases lining up with TRBD1. Looked up from germline, CDR1 is SQVTM and CDR2 is ANQGSEA. This CDR3 has 13 residues. The junction had 9 bases not matched to a gene; V was cut back by 8 bases and J by 5 bases. CDR3 protein: CSQPGQGRTEAFF. In DNA, the CDR3 is TGCAGCCAACCGGGACAGGGTAGGACTGAAGCTTTCTTT.

This clonotype was seen a few times. The V and J genes are TRBV2 and TRBJ2-3; TRBD2 aligns across 7 bases. Germline V CDR1 and CDR2: SNHLY, FYNNEI. V was clipped by 6 bases and J by 3 bases; unmatched bases: 12. The CDR3 sequence is 16 residues long. The CDR3 protein is CASRPLGGGFTDTQYF. In DNA form, the CDR3 reads TGTGCCAGCAGGCCCCTGGGCGGGGGATTTACAGATACGCAGTATTTT.

This clonotype was picked up a small number of times. As DNA, the CDR3 is TGCGCCAGCAGCCAAGATCGGTCGGCAGCTTATAGCAATCAGCCCCAGCATTTT. This codes for CASSQDRSAAYSNQPQHF. The rearrangement links TRBV4-3 to TRBJ1-5; D is unresolved. The CDR3 has 18 amino acids. The germline V gene has CDR1 LGHNA and CDR2 YSLEER. The V and J ends lost 0 bases and 0 bases respectively, with 15 bases between them.

This clonotype was picked up many times. This rearrangement joins TRBV5-1 to TRBJ2-7, with D perhaps matching TRBD1 (5 bases). Germline V gene sequence: CDR1 SGHRS, CDR2 YFSETQ. CDR3 length: 14 residues. V lost 3 bases to trimming and J lost 2 bases, with 12 bases between them. CDR3 bases: TGCGCCAGCAGCTCGACAGTCACCACCTACGAGCAGTACTTC. Translation gives CASSSTVTTYEQYF.

The rearrangement joins TRBV24-1 to TRBJ2-5; 11 positions match TRBD1. Germline V CDR1 and CDR2: KGHDR, SFDVKD. The CDR3 is made up of 16 amino acids. The trim removed 2 bases at V and 5 bases at J, leaving 6 bases unmatched. This chain's CDR3 is CATSDSGQGAAETQYF. DNA for the CDR3: TGTGCCACCAGTGATTCAGGACAGGGGGCGGCGGAGACCCAGTACTTC.

This clonotype has a count of ten or more. The rearrangement uses TRBV20-1 and TRBJ2-2, with D tentatively TRBD1 (5 bases). From germline, CDR1 is DFQATT and CDR2 SNEGSKA (reference sequence). The CDR3 is 14 residues long. Trimming stripped 3 bases from V and 1 base from J, with 9 bases between. CDR3 sequence reads: CSARQGLNTGELFF. The CDR3 DNA is TGCAGTGCTAGGCAGGGTCTGAACACCGGGGAGCTGTTTTTT.

This clonotype was detected only a few times. The chain is built from TRBV29-1 and TRBJ1-1; D might be TRBD1 (5 bases). Germline values: CDR1 SQVTM, CDR2 ANQGSEA. CDR3 length equals 13 residues. V lost 6 bases and J 4 bases, leaving 15 bases between the germline ends. This CDR3 is CSVDSWLGTEAFF. The CDR3, as DNA: TGCAGCGTAGACAGTTGGTTGGGCACTGAAGCTTTCTTT.

This clonotype occurred many times. The V and J genes are TRBV6-2 or TRBV6-3 and TRBJ2-2; D not resolved. The V and J ends lost 8 bases and 4 bases respectively, with 11 bases between them. Per the germline V gene, CDR1 is MNHEY and CDR2 is SVGEGT. The CDR3 covers 13 residues. As DNA, the CDR3 is TGTGCCAGCCGGGTTTCTAGCACCGGGGAGCTGTTTTTT. Protein sequence: CASRVSSTGELFF.

Only a few counts were recorded for this clonotype. The chain joins TRBV19 to TRBJ1-6; D unclear. The CDR3 spans 14 residues. V was clipped by 1 base and J by 11 bases, with 12 bases between them. The germline gives CDR1 LNHDA, CDR2 SQIVND (reference sequence). CDR3: CASSIVGGWPPLHF. As DNA, the CDR3 is TGTGCCAGTAGTATAGTCGGTGGGTGGCCACCCCTCCACTTT.

This clonotype came up a few times. The chain is built from TRBV27 and TRBJ1-6; TRBD1 aligns across 7 bases. The ends lost 4 bases at V and 15 bases at J; junction bases unmatched: 9. In germline, CDR1 is MNHEY, CDR2 SMNVEV (reference sequence). The CDR3 totals 13 residues. CDR3 sequence: CASSSLGTAFLHF. CDR3 bases: TGTGCCAGCAGTTCCCTTGGGACAGCTTTCCTCCACTTT.

This clonotype came up many times. The genes are TRBV7-2 and TRBJ2-3; possibly TRBD1 for D (5 bases). This CDR3 is 15 amino acids long. The V end lost 5 bases, the J end lost 0 bases, and 12 bases lay between the germline ends. Germline values: CDR1 SGHTA, CDR2 FQGNSA. This chain's CDR3 is CASSVQAHSTDTQYF. DNA for the CDR3: TGTGCCAGCAGCGTACAGGCGCATAGCACAGATACGCAGTATTTT.

The table lists this clonotype with a few counts. J is TRBJ2-1 and V is TRBV4-3, with D possibly TRBD2 on 5 matching bases. Germline assignment: CDR1 LGHNA and CDR2 YSLEER. The V gene lost 0 bases and the J gene lost 15 bases, with 12 bases spanning the gap. The CDR3 is 12 residues long. Here the CDR3 reads CASSQDARERFF. DNA for the CDR3: TGCGCCAGCAGCCAAGATGCCCGGGAACGGTTCTTC.

This clonotype was detected a few times. The chain employs TRBV3-1 and TRBJ1-1; no reliable D call. The CDR3 has 13 residues. V was cut by 5 bases and J by 0 bases, with 7 bases left in between. Germline lookup yields CDR1 LGHDT and CDR2 YNNKEL (reference sequence). The CDR3 reads CASSGVVNTEAFF. For the CDR3, the DNA is TGTGCCAGCAGCGGGGTGGTGAACACTGAAGCTTTCTTT. The entire variable domain, with the rest obtained from reference TRBV3-1 and TRBJ1-1, is as follows: DTAVSQTPKYLVTQMGNDKSIKCEQNLGHDTMYWYKQDSKKFLKIMFSYNNKELIINETVPNRFSPKSPDKAHLNLHINSLELGDSAVYFCASSGVVNTEAFFGQGTRLTVV.

The gene calls are TRBV7-9 and TRBJ2-1; D might be TRBD1 or TRBD2, each matching 5 bases. CDR1 and CDR2 (germline): SEHNR, FQNEAQ (reference sequence). The CDR3 runs to 14 residues. Trimming removed 8 bases from V and 4 bases from J, with 15 bases in between. CDR3 bases: TGTGCCAGCGAACCGGGACGGGATTACAATGAGCAGTTCTTC. This codes for CASEPGRDYNEQFF.

As to this clonotype: A much larger clonotype is one base distant, so this may be a read error. V and J are TRBV5-1 and TRBJ2-1; TRBD2 matches 8 bases. This CDR3 region has 16 residues. CDR1 SGHRS and CDR2 YFSETQ come from the germline V gene. In DNA, the CDR3 is TGCGACAGCAGCCCCAGTCCCGGGGGGGCCTACAATGAGCAGTTCTTC. Translating it yields CDSSPSPGGAYNEQFF.

The chain couples TRBV4-1 to TRBJ1-5, with D tentatively TRBD1 (5 bases). V lost 8 bases, J lost 4 bases, and 18 bases lay in between. The V gene's germline CDR1 is MGHRA and CDR2 YSYEKL. The CDR3 runs 15 residues. CDR3 sequence: CASSSRQGGNQPQHF. Written as DNA, the CDR3 is TGCGCCAGCTCGTCGAGGCAGGGCGGGAATCAGCCCCAGCATTTT.

In its sample, this clonotype was seen many times. The V and J genes are TRBV19 and TRBJ2-1; D remains ambiguous. V was pared by 4 bases and J by 4 bases, with 8 bases between. From germline, CDR1 is LNHDA and CDR2 SQIVND (reference sequence). There are 13 residues in the CDR3. The CDR3 reads CASSSTEYNEQFF. In nucleotides, the CDR3 is TGTGCCAGTAGTAGTACGGAGTACAATGAGCAGTTCTTC. Filled out from reference TRBV19 and TRBJ2-1, the complete variable domain reads DGGITQSPKYLFRKEGQNVTLSCEQNLNHDAMYWYRQDPGQGLRLIYYSQIVNDFQKGDIAEGYSVSREKKESFPLTVTSAQKNPTAFYLCASSSTEYNEQFFGPGTRLTVL.

The CDR3 sequence: CASSLVSALGRDTQYF. CDR3 sequence (DNA): TGTGCCAGCAGCTTGGTGTCGGCTCTGGGCCGTGATACGCAGTATTTT. The rearrangement links TRBV5-6 to TRBJ2-3; D is uncertain. Per germline, CDR1 SGHDT and CDR2 YYEEEE. The CDR3 length is 16 residues. Trimming took 0 bases from V and 6 from J, leaving 17 bases between them.

This clonotype was observed a few times. The rearrangement links TRBV6-2 or TRBV6-3 to TRBJ1-2, with D hard to call. The V gene's germline CDR1 is MNHEY and CDR2 SVGEGT. This CDR3 region has 13 residues. The CDR3 here is CRRESAIYYGYTF. The DNA of the CDR3 is TGTCGACGTGAGTCGGCAATTTACTATGGCTACACCTTC.

This clonotype was observed many times. V and J are TRBV4-1 and TRBJ1-4; 8 nucleotides agree with TRBD1. Germline V gene sequence: CDR1 MGHRA, CDR2 YSYEKL. V lost 4 bases, J lost 5 bases, and 6 bases stayed unmatched. This CDR3 region has 15 residues. The CDR3 nucleotides read TGCGCCAGCAGCCCGGTAGGGACAGGCAATGAAAAACTGTTTTTT. It encodes CASSPVGTGNEKLFF.

In this sample, this clonotype turned up many times. The gene calls are TRBV6-2 or TRBV6-3 and TRBJ1-2; D not certain. With 5 bases removed from V and 5 bases from J, the gap between germline ends came to 12 bases. CDR1 and CDR2 from the germline V gene are MNHEY and SVGEGT. The CDR3 is 13 residues long. The CDR3 DNA follows: TGTGCCAGCAGTACTCATCCGGGGTATGGCTACACCTTC. It specifies CASSTHPGYGYTF.

This clonotype showed up just a few times. The J gene is TRBJ2-1, the V gene TRBV29-1; 11 bases agree with TRBD1. With V trimmed by 8 bases and J by 3 bases, 15 bases remained unmatched. Germline assignment: CDR1 SQVTM and CDR2 ANQGSEA. The CDR3 loop spans 17 amino acids. The CDR3 bases are TGCAGCACTAAAGCGGACAGGGGGCGAGGGCTCTACAATGAGCAGTTCTTC. It codes for CSTKADRGRGLYNEQFF.